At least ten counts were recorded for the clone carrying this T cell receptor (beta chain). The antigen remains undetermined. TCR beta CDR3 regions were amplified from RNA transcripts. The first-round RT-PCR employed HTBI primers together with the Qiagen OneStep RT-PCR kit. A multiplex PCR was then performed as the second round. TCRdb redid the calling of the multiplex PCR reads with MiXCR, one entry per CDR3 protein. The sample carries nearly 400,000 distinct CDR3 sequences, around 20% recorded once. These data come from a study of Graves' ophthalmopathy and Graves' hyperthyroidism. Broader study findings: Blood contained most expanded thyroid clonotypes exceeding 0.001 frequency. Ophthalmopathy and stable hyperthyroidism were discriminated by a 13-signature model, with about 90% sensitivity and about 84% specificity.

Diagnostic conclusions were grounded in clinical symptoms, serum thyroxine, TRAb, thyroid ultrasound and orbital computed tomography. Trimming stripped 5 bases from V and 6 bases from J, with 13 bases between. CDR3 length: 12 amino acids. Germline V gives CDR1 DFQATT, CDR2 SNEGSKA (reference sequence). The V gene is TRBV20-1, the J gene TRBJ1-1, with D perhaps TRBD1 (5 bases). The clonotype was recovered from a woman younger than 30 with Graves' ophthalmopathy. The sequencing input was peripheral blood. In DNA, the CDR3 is TGCAGTGCTTGGGACGGTCCAGCTGAAGCTTTCTTT. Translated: CSAWDGPAEAFF.